This is a list of T cell receptor beta chains from one sample in a study of read filtering for tumor transcriptome and immune sequencing. From the reads, TCRdb called clonotypes with MiXCR, one entry per CDR3 protein. The sample has about 39,000 distinct CDR3 sequences; roughly an eighth are singletons. Sequenced material: a population of CD138-negative cells sorted from bone marrow. These TCRs come from a donor aged 40 or over with multiple myeloma. Both conserved end residues are part of each CDR3. A D gene is named only where the DNA matches it firmly. Expanded clones are given a class, and other clones once, few, many or no size at all.

J,V,D,size,DNA,CDR3
TRBJ1-2,TRBV6-5,.,many,TGTGCCAGCAGCCTATATTCGGGACTGAACTATGGCTACACCTTC,CASSLYSGLNYGYTF
TRBJ1-5,TRBV6-5,.,many,TGTGCCAGCAGTTATAACCGACGCAATCAGCCCCAGCATTTT,CASSYNRRNQPQHF
TRBJ1-1,TRBV7-2,TRBD1,many,TGTGCCAGCAGCTCCCCTCGACCCGGGACAGTTAAGTTT,CASSSPRPGTVKF
TRBJ1-1,TRBV5-5,TRBD1,many,TGTGCCAGCAGCGCGGACAGGATCACTGAAGCTTTCTTT,CASSADRITEAFF
TRBJ2-2,TRBV6-6,TRBD2,many,TGTGCCACCCTACCCCCGACTAGCGGGAGGACCGGGGAGCTGTTTTTT,CATLPPTSGRTGELFF
TRBJ2-2,TRBV7-2,.,many,TGTGCCAGCAGCTTGCCTAGCACCGGGGAGCTGTTTTTT,CASSLPSTGELFF
TRBJ2-5,TRBV5-1,.,many,TGCGCCAGCAGCCCAGGGACTGGGCTGGAGACCCAGTACTTC,CASSPGTGLETQYF
TRBJ2-7,TRBV29-1,TRBD2,many,TGCAGCGCCCGGCGGGGGGGCCTCTCCTACGAGCAGTACTTC,CSARRGGLSYEQYF
TRBJ1-1,TRBV12-3/TRBV12-4,.,many,TGTGCCAGCAGCCACGGGGGGGGCGGGACTGAAGCTTTCTTT,CASSHGGGGTEAFF
TRBJ1-4,TRBV7-2,.,many,TGTGCCAGCAGCTTAGCGTCGACAGATAATGAAAAACTGTTTTTT,CASSLASTDNEKLFF
TRBJ2-1,TRBV24-1,.,medium-sized,TGTGCCACCAGTGATCCGTTGGCGGGGCCTTGGAATGAGCAGTTCTTC,CATSDPLAGPWNEQFF
TRBJ2-3,TRBV27,.,.,TGTGCCAGCAGTTTAGGCGTAGAGGCAAGTCAGTCCTCCTGGGCCACAGATACGCAGTATTTT,CASSLGVEASQSSWATDTQYF
TRBJ2-2,TRBV20-1,.,many,TGCAGTGCTAGATTTAGCGGGGGACAGGGCGGGGAGCTGTTTTTT,CSARFSGGQGGELFF
TRBJ2-3,TRBV7-8,.,many,TGTGCCAGCAGCTTGGGGGTGGATACGCAGTATTTT,CASSLGVDTQYF
TRBJ2-7,TRBV7-9,.,many,TGTGCCAGCAGCTTAGGGGATAGGGCCCTCCGGGATACCTACGAGCAGTACTTC,CASSLGDRALRDTYEQYF
TRBJ1-2,TRBV3-1,.,.,TGTGCCAGCAGCTCCGGCACGAGATGGTATGGCTACACCTTC,CASSSGTRWYGYTF
TRBJ2-2,TRBV7-8,TRBD2,many,TGTGCCAGCAGCTTGACGGGGGGTAACTCGAACACCGGGGAGCTGTTTTTT,CASSLTGGNSNTGELFF
TRBJ1-3,TRBV7-9,TRBD1,.,TGTGCCAGCAGGGGGGGGACAGGGCCCGGAAACACTATATATTTT,CASRGGTGPGNTIYF
TRBJ2-3,TRBV24-1,TRBD1,many,TGTGCCACCAGTGATTTGACAGGGGGCACAGATACGCAGTATTTT,CATSDLTGGTDTQYF
TRBJ1-4,TRBV29-1,.,.,TGCGGCGTGGGGGCCGGGGGCACTAATGGAAAACTGTTTTTT,CGVGAGGTNGKLFF
TRBJ2-2,TRBV7-9,.,many,TGTGCCAGCAGGCTAACCGGGGAGCTGTTTTTT,CASRLTGELFF
TRBJ2-4,TRBV20-1,TRBD1,many,TGCAGTGCTAGACATACCGGGACAGCTGGCAAAAACATTCAGTACTTC,CSARHTGTAGKNIQYF
TRBJ1-5,TRBV28,TRBD1,many,TGTGCCAGCAGTTTGGGACAGGGGGCTCATCAGCCCCAGCATTTT,CASSLGQGAHQPQHF
TRBJ1-5,TRBV19,.,many,TGTGCCAGTAGTGATCCTCATCAGCCCCAGCATTTT,CASSDPHQPQHF
TRBJ2-7,TRBV18,TRBD2,.,TGTGCCAGCTCACCAGGGACTAGCGTCTACGAGCAGTACTTC,CASSPGTSVYEQYF
TRBJ1-1,TRBV11-3,TRBD1,many,TGTGCCAGCATGAGACAGGGGAAAACTGAAGCTTTCTTT,CASMRQGKTEAFF
TRBJ1-4,TRBV11-2,.,once,TGTGCCAGCAGCCATCTGGATAATGAAGAACTGTTTTTT,CASSHLDNEELFF
TRBJ2-2,TRBV7-9,TRBD1,many,TGTGCCAGCAGCATAGACAGGGAAGGGACCGGGGAGCTGTTTTTT,CASSIDREGTGELFF
TRBJ2-2,TRBV15,.,many,TGTGCCACCAGCAGAGATGTTCAGGCGATCACCGGGGAGCTGTTTTTT,CATSRDVQAITGELFF
TRBJ2-3,TRBV7-2,.,many,TGTGCCAGCAGCTCCTCGGGACGGGGCACAGATACGCAGTATTTT,CASSSSGRGTDTQYF
TRBJ2-2,TRBV12-3/TRBV12-4,.,many,TGTGCCAGCAGTCGACAGTCCTCGAGCACCGGGGAGCTGTTTTTT,CASSRQSSSTGELFF
TRBJ1-4,TRBV29-1,TRBD1,many,TGCAGCGCAAACCCGACAGGGATAAGTGAAAAACGGTTTTTT,CSANPTGISEKRFF
TRBJ2-4,TRBV7-9,.,many,TGTGCCAGCAGCCCGAACTGGGTCGGCATTCAGTACTTC,CASSPNWVGIQYF
TRBJ2-2,TRBV12-5,.,few,TGTGCTAGTGGCCCACCCAGGGACACCGGGGAGCTGTTTTTT,CASGPPRDTGELFF
TRBJ2-3,TRBV5-1,.,.,TGCGCCAGCAGCTTCGATCGTACAGAACCCACAGATACGCAGTATTTT,CASSFDRTEPTDTQYF
TRBJ2-1,TRBV5-1,.,many,TGCGCCAGCAGCTTCGGTGCCGCATCCAATGAGCAGTTCTTC,CASSFGAASNEQFF
TRBJ2-1,TRBV14,TRBD1,many,TGTGCCAGCAGCCAAGAACAGGGGGTTGATGAGCAGTTCTTC,CASSQEQGVDEQFF
TRBJ1-5,TRBV29-1,.,many,TGCAGCGTTGAGGGGGAATCCAGCAATCAGCCCCAGCATTTT,CSVEGESSNQPQHF
TRBJ1-1,TRBV6-5,.,many,TGTGCCAGCAACCATCGAGGGACTGAAGCTTTCTTT,CASNHRGTEAFF
TRBJ2-1,TRBV11-1,TRBD2,many,TGTGCCAGCATGGGGTCGGGACTAGCGGGACTCAATGAGCAGTTCTTC,CASMGSGLAGLNEQFF
TRBJ2-1,TRBV19,.,medium-sized,TGTGCCAGTAGTACCCTCCGCCCCACCCGTAGGGATGAGCAGTTCTTC,CASSTLRPTRRDEQFF
TRBJ2-5,TRBV7-3,TRBD1,many,TGTGCCAGCAGTTTACAGGGGGCGGGGGAGACCCAGTACTTC,CASSLQGAGETQYF
TRBJ2-3,TRBV28,.,many,TGTGCCAGCAGTTTTGGGGAAGTCACAGATACGCAGTATTTT,CASSFGEVTDTQYF
TRBJ1-6,TRBV7-2,.,many,TGTGCCAGCAGCCGGGACACCGGGGGACCCCTCCACTTT,CASSRDTGGPLHF
TRBJ2-2,TRBV20-1,TRBD2,many,TGCAGTGCCAGGGCGGGAGGGAACACCGGGGAGCTGTTTTTT,CSARAGGNTGELFF